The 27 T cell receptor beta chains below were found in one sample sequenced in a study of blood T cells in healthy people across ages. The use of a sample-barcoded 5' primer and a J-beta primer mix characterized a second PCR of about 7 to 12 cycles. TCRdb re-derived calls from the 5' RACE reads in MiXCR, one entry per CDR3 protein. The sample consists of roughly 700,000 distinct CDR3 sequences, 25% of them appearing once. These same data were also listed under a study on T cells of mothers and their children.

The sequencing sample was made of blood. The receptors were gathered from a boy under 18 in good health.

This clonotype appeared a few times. CDR3 nucleotides: TGTGCCAGCAGCCAAGGCCGCAGCAACACTGAAGCTTTCTTT. Translating it yields CASSQGRSNTEAFF. The rearrangement links TRBV3-1 to TRBJ1-1; D not certain. CDR3 size: 14 residues. The V and J ends lost 1 base and 2 bases respectively, with 8 bases between them. Germline CDR1 LGHDT, CDR2 YNNKEL (reference sequence).

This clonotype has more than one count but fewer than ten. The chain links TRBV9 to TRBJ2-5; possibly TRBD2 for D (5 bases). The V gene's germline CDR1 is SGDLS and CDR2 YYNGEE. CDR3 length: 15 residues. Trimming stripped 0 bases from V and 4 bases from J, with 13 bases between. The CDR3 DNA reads TGTGCCAGCAGCGTAGGCGAGGGCCGTGTAGAGACCCAGTACTTC. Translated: CASSVGEGRVETQYF.

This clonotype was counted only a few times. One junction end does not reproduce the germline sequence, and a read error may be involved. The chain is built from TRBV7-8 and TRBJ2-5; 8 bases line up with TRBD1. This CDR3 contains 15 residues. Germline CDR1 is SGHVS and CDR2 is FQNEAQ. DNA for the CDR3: TGTACCAGCAGCGGACAGGGACAGTACCAAGAGACCCAGTACTTC. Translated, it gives CTSSGQGQYQETQYF.

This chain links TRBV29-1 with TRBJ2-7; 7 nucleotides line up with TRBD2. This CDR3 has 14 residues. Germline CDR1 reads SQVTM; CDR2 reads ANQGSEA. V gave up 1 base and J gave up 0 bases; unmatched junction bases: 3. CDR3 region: CSVEVGRASYEQYF. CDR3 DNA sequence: TGCAGCGTTGAAGTAGGGAGGGCCTCCTACGAGCAGTACTTC.

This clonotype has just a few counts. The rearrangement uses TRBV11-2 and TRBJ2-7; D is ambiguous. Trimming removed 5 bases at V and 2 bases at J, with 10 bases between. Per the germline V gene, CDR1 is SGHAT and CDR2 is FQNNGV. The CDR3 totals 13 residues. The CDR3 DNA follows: TGTGCCAGCAGCAGAGTAGAAACCTACGAGCAGTACTTC. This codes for CASSRVETYEQYF.

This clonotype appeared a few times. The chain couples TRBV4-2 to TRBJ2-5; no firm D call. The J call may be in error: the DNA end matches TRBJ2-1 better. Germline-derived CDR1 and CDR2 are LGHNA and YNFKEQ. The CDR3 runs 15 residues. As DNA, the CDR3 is TGTGCCAGCAGCCAACTGGGTCAAGGATACAATGAGCAGTTCTTC. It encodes CASSQLGQGYNEQFF.

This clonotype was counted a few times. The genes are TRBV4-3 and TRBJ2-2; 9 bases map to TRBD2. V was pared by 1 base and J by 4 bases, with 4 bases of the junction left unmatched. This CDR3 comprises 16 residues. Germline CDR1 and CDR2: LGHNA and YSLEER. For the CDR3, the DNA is TGCGCCAGCAGCCAAGGCGAGACTAGCGGCACCGGGGAGCTGTTTTTT. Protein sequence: CASSQGETSGTGELFF.

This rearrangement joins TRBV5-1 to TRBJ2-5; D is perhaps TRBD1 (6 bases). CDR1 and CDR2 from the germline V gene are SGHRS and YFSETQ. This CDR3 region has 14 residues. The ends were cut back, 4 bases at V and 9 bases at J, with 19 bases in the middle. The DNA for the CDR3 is TGCGCCAGCAGCCACAGGGAGACTGCGGAACCCCAGTACTTC. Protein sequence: CASSHRETAEPQYF.

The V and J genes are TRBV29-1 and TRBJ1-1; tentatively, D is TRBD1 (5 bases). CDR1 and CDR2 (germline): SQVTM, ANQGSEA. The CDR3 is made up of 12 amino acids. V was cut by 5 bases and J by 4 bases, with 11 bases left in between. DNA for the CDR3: TGCAGCGTTTTGGAGGGGAGCACTGAAGCTTTCTTT. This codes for CSVLEGSTEAFF.

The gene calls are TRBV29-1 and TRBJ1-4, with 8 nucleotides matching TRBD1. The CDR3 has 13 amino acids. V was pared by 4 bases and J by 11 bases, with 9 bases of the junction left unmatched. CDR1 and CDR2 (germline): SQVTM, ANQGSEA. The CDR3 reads CSVGEGQGGKLFF. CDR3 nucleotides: TGCAGCGTTGGTGAAGGACAGGGAGGGAAACTGTTTTTT.

The CDR3 here is CSASRTGTGELFF. CDR3 DNA: TGCAGTGCTAGCCGGACAGGGACCGGGGAGCTGTTTTTT. The chain combines TRBV20-1 with TRBJ2-2; 8 bases are shared with TRBD1. Per germline, CDR1 DFQATT and CDR2 SNEGSKA (reference sequence). CDR3 length: 13 amino acids. The junction had 2 bases not matched to a gene; V was cut back by 3 bases and J by 5 bases.

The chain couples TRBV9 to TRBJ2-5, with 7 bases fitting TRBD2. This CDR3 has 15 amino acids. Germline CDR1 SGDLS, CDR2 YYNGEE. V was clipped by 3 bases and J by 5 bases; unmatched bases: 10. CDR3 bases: TGTGCCAGCAGCGACTGGGGGGAGGGTACGGAGACCCAGTACTTC. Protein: CASSDWGEGTETQYF. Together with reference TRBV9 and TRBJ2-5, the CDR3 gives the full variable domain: DSGVTQTPKHLITATGQRVTLRCSPRSGDLSVYWYQQSLDQGLQFLIQYYNGEERAKGNILERFSAQQFPDLHSELNLSSLELGDSALYFCASSDWGEGTETQYFGPGTRLLVL.

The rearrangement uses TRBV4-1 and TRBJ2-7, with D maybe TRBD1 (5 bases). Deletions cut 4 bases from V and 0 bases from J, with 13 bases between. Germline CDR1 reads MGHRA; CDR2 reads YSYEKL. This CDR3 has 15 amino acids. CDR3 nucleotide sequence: TGCGCCAGCAGCCTCACCTCGGACACCTCCTACGAGCAGTACTTC. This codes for CASSLTSDTSYEQYF.

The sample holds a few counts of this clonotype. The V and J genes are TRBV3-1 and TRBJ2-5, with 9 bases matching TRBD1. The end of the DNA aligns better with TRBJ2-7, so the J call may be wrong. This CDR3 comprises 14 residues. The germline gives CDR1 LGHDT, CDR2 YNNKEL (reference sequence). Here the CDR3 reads CASSRTGDGYEQYF. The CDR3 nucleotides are TGTGCCAGCAGCCGGACAGGGGACGGTTACGAGCAGTACTTC.

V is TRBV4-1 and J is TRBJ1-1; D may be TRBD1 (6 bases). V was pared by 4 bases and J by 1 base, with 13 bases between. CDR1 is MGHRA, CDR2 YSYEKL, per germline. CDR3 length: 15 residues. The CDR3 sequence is CASSPGATANTEAFF. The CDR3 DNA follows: TGCGCCAGCAGCCCGGGGGCTACAGCGAACACTGAAGCTTTCTTT.

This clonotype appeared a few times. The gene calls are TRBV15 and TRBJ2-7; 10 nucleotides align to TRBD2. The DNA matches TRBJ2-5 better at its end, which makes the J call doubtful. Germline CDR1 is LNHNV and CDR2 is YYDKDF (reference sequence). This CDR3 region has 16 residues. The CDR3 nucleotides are TGTGCCACCAGCAGAGATCTGGCTAGCGGGGGAGAGACCCAGTACTTC. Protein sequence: CATSRDLASGGETQYF.

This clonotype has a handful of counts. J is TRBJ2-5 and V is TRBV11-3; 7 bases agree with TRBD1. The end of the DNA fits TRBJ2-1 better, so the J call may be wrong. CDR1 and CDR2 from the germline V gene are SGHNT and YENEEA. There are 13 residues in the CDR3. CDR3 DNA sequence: TGTGCCAGCAGCCGAGGGACAGCTAATGAGCAGTTCTTC. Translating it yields CASSRGTANEQFF.

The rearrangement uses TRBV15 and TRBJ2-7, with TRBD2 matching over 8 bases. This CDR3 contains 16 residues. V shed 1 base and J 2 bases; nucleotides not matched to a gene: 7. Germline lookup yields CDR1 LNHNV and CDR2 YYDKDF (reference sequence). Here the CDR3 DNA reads TGTGCCACCAGCAGAGTTCTAGCGGGTCCAACCTACGAGCAGTACTTC. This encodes CATSRVLAGPTYEQYF.

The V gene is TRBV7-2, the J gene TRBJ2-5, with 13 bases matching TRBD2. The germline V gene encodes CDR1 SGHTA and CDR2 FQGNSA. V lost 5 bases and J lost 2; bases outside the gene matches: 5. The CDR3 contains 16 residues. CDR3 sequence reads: CASSATSGGVQETQYF. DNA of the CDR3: TGTGCCAGCAGCGCCACTAGCGGGGGGGTTCAAGAGACCCAGTACTTC.

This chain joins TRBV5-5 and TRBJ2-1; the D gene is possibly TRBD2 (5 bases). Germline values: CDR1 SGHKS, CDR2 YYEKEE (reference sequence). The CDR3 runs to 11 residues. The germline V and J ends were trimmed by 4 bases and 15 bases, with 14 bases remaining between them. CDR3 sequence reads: CASSAGQLWFF. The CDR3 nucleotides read TGTGCCAGCAGCGCGGGCCAACTCTGGTTCTTC.

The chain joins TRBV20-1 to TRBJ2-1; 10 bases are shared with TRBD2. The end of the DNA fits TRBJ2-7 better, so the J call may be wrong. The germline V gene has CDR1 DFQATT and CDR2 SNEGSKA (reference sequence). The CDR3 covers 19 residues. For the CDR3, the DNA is TGCAGTGCTCAGGCCGTGGGCCTAGCGGGGGCAATCTTGGGCTACGAGCAGTACTTC. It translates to CSAQAVGLAGAILGYEQYF.

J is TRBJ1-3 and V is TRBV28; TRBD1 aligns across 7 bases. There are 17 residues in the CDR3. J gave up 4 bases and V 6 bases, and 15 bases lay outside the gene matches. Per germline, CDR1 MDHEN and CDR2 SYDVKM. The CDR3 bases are TGTGCCAGCAGGGCCGGGACAGCTTCGATTTTAGGAAACACCATATATTTT. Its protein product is CASRAGTASILGNTIYF.

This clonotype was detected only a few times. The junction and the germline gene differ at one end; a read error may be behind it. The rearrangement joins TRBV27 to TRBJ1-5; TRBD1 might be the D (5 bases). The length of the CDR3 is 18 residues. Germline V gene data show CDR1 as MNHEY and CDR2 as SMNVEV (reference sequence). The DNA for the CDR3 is TGTGCCAGCAGTTTACGTGGGGCAGGGCAGATTAGCAATCAGTCCCAGCATTTT. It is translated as CASSLRGAGQISNQSQHF.

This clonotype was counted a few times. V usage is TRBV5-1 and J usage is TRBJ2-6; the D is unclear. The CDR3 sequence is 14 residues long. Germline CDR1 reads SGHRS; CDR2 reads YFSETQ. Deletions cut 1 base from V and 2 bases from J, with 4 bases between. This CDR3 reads CASSLYPGANVLTF. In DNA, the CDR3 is TGCGCCAGCAGCTTGTACCCTGGGGCCAACGTCCTGACTTTC.

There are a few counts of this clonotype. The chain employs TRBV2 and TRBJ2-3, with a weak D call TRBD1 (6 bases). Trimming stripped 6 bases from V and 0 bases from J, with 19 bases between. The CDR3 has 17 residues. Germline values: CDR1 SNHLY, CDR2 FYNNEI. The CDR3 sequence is CASRGSFRGTSTDTQYF. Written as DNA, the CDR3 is TGTGCCAGCAGGGGAAGTTTCCGTGGGACAAGCACAGATACGCAGTATTTT.

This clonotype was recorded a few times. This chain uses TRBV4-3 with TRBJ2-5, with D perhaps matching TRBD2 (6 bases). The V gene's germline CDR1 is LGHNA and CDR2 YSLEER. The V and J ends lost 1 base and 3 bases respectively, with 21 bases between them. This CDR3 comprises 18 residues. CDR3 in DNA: TGCGCCAGCAGCCAAGTTGGGGGGATCGCGGGCGTAAAAGAGACCCAGTACTTC. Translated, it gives CASSQVGGIAGVKETQYF.

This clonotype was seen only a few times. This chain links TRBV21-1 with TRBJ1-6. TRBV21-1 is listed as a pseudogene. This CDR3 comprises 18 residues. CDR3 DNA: TGTGCCAGCAGCAAACAGGAACACGTGCTGGACTGGAATTCACCCCTCCACTTT. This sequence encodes CASSKQEHVLDWNSPLHF.